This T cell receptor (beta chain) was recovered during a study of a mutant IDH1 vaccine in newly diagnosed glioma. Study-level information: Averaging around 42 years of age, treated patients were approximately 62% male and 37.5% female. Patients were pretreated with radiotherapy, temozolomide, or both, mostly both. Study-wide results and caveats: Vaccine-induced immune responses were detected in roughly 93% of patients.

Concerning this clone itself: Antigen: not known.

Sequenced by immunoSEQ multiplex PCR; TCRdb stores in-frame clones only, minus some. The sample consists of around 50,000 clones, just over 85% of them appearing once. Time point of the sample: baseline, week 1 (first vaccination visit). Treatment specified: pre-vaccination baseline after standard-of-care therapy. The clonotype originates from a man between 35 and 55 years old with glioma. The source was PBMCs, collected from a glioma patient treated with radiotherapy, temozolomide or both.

CDR3: CASSIKGRTYEQYF. As DNA, the CDR3 is TGTGCCAGTAGTATAAAAGGGCGGACCTACGAGCAGTACTTC. The chain links TRBV19 to TRBJ2-7; D is undetermined. There are 14 residues in the CDR3. V lost 2 bases and J 2 bases, leaving 10 bases between the germline ends. Germline V gene sequence: CDR1 LNHDA, CDR2 SQIVND (reference sequence). Full variable domain (rest looked up from reference TRBV19 and TRBJ2-7): DGGITQSPKYLFRKEGQNVTLSCEQNLNHDAMYWYRQDPGQGLRLIYYSQIVNDFQKGDIAEGYSVSREKKESFPLTVTSAQKNPTAFYLCASSIKGRTYEQYFGPGTRLTVT.